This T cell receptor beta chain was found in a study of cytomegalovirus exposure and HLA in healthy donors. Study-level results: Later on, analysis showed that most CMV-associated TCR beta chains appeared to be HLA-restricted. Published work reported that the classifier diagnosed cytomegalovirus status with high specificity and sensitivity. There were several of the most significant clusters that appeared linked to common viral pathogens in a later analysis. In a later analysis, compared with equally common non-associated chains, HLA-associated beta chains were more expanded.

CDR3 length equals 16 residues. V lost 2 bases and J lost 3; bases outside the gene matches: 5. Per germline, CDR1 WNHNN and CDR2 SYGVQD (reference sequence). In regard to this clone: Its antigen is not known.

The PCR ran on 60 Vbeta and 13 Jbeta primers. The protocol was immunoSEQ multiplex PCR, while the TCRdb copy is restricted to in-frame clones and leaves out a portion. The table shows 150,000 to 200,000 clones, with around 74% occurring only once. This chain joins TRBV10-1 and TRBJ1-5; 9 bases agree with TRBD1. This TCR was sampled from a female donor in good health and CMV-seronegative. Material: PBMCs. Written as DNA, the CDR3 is TGCGCCAGCAGTGAGGCCCGGACAGGGGTCAATCAGCCCCAGCATTTT. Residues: CASSEARTGVNQPQHF.